The clone carrying this TCR beta chain was recorded many times. Its matching antigen is unknown. Amplified TCR beta CDR3 regions derived from RNA transcripts. A first-round RT-PCR of the TCR CDR3 used the HTBI primer set. TCRdb independently ran MiXCR on the multiplex PCR reads; one entry per CDR3 protein. The sample has about 620,000 distinct CDR3 sequences, about 17% seen once. Patients with uncontrolled infections, other autoimmune diseases, pregnancy or lactation were excluded. Germline-derived CDR1 and CDR2 are GTSNPN and SVGIG (reference sequence). Trimming cost V 2 bases and J 7 bases; bases outside gene matches: 2. The CDR3 covers 11 residues. This record belongs to a study of T cells in Graves' hyperthyroidism and ophthalmopathy. Study-wide results and caveats: Blood held most thyroid clonotypes expanded above 0.001 frequency.

Specimen: blood. The receptor comes from a woman aged 25 to 39 with Graves' hyperthyroidism. This chain links TRBV30 with TRBJ2-7, with 7 positions matching TRBD1. The DNA for the CDR3 is TGTGCCTGGAGTCAGGACAGGGAGCAGTACTTC. Residues: CAWSQDREQYF.